A single sample gave rise to the 7 T cell receptor beta chains below, sequenced in a study of blood T cell repertoires in COVID-19. Libraries were prepared by immunoSEQ multiplex PCR; TCRdb keeps only in-frame clonotypes and omits some of them. The table shows some 350,000 clones, with 90% occurring only once. Material: peripheral blood. The receptors were sampled from a man aged 18 to 29 with active or convalescent COVID-19.

V and J are TRBV7-2 and TRBJ1-2; D is unresolved. Germline CDR1 is SGHTA and CDR2 is FQGNSA. This CDR3 spans 14 amino acids. The V end was cut by 5 bases, the J end by 8 bases, with 18 bases between. The CDR3 spells CASSPRFLGEGYTF. For the CDR3, the DNA is TGTGCCAGCAGCCCCCGGTTCCTTGGAGAAGGCTACACCTTC.

The V call is TRBV5-1, the J call TRBJ1-2; TRBD1 aligns across 9 bases. Germline loops: CDR1 SGHRS, CDR2 YFSETQ. The V and J ends lost 4 bases and 7 bases, in that order; junction bases with no gene match: 8. This CDR3 is built from 14 residues. The DNA of the CDR3 is TGCGCCAGCAGCGTGGACAGGGGAGAACGTGGCTACACCTTC. Amino acids: CASSVDRGERGYTF.

CDR3: CASSVVDQTELGRTEAFF. As DNA, the CDR3 is TGTGCCAGCAGCGTAGTAGATCAGACCGAATTGGGCAGAACTGAAGCTTTCTTT. The V call is TRBV9, the J call TRBJ1-1, with D unresolved. Germline V gives CDR1 SGDLS, CDR2 YYNGEE. This CDR3 has 18 amino acids. V was trimmed by 0 bases and J by 5 bases, leaving 23 bases between them.

V and J are TRBV10-3 and TRBJ2-5; 7 positions match TRBD2. The CDR3 loop spans 16 amino acids. V lost 2 bases, J lost 5 bases, and 11 bases stayed unmatched. In germline, CDR1 is ENHRY, CDR2 SYGVKD. Written as DNA, the CDR3 is TGTGCCATCAGTGAGCAACTGGGAGGGAGGGAGGAGACCCAGTACTTC. Its protein product is CAISEQLGGREETQYF.

About this clone: At one of its ends the junction is not consistent with the germline gene, which may arise from a read error. The rearrangement joins TRBV7-2 to TRBJ2-2, with 8 bases identical to TRBD2. The CDR3 contains 16 residues. CDR1 and CDR2 from the germline V gene are SGHTA and FQGNSA. The CDR3 DNA is TGTGCCAGCAGCCCCCAATTCTTTCCTTCGGGGGGGGAGGTGTTTTTT. This sequence encodes CASSPQFFPSGGEVFF. The full variable domain, completed using reference TRBV7-2 and TRBJ2-2, is GAGVSQSPSNKVTEKGKDVELRCDPISGHTALYWYRQSLGQGLEFLIYFQGNSAPDKSGLPSDRFSAERTGGSVSTLTIQRTQQEDSAVYLCASSPQFFPSGGEVFFGEGSRLTVL.

The chain is built from TRBV4-3 and TRBJ1-2; D possibly corresponds to TRBD1 (5 bases). Trimming stripped 1 base from V and 0 bases from J, with 9 bases between. Germline loops: CDR1 LGHNA, CDR2 YSLEER. The CDR3 has 15 residues. CDR3 in DNA: TGCGCCAGCAGCCAAGCGCCAGGGACTAACTATGGCTACACCTTC. Translated, it gives CASSQAPGTNYGYTF.

This clone was picked up one time. This chain links TRBV30 with TRBJ1-1; the match to TRBD1 covers 11 bases. The trim removed 5 bases at V and 4 bases at J, leaving 3 bases unmatched. This CDR3 region has 13 residues. The V gene's germline CDR1 is GTSNPN and CDR2 SVGIG (reference sequence). CDR3 DNA sequence: TGTGCCTGGGAGGGGACAGGGGGCACTGAAGCTTTCTTT. Encoded protein: CAWEGTGGTEAFF.